Given below is one T cell receptor (beta chain) in context. Its target is not known. The sample comes from a study of beta chain features in type 1 diabetes. This CDR3 spans 12 amino acids. Germline V gene lookup returns CDR1 KGHSH and CDR2 LQKENI. V shed 4 bases and J shed 2 bases, with 5 bases lying between them. Findings and caveats of the study: The naive, central memory and Treg TCRB repertoires looked more alike in patients than they did in healthy donors. Type 1 diabetes patients showed a moderate but significant shortening of TCRB CDR3s in all four CD4+ subsets.

The study reverse transcribed the entire isolated RNA, so it sequenced expressed TCRB transcripts. Repertoires were generated with immunoSEQ multiplex PCR, while TCRdb's copy carries only in-frame clones and drops some. The top ten clones hold 0.095% to 0.15% of a sample with about 650,000 clones, about an eighth of them seen once. The receptor was isolated from a man between 25 and 39 years old with type 1 diabetes. The chain links TRBV18 to TRBJ1-2; D not resolved. What was sequenced was naive CD4+ T cells from blood. CDR3 in DNA: TGTGCCAGCTCACAAGCCAACTATGGCTACACCTTC. This translates into CASSQANYGYTF.